The 6 T cell receptor beta chains reported below all come from one sample, sequenced in a study of blood T cells in healthy people across ages. Using a J-beta primer mix together with a sample-barcoded 5' primer, a second PCR was run for roughly 7 to 11 cycles. TCRdb re-analysed the 5' RACE reads in MiXCR, keeping a single row per CDR3 protein. The repertoire holds approximately 730,000 distinct CDR3 sequences, with roughly two fifths as singletons. What was sequenced was blood. The source of these receptors is a woman aged 60-75 years in good health.

This chain joins TRBV6-1 and TRBJ1-2; TRBD1 is a possible D gene (5 bases). The CDR3 runs 13 residues. CDR1 is MNHNS, CDR2 SASEGT, per germline. The V gene lost 6 bases and the J gene lost 5 bases, with 13 bases spanning the gap. CDR3 loop: CASSTGSTYGYTF. The CDR3 DNA reads TGTGCCAGCAGCACAGGTTCCACTTATGGCTACACCTTC.

Worth noting for this clonotype: The junction differs from germline at one of its ends, possibly a read error. The chain has TRBV4-2 and TRBJ1-2, with D possibly TRBD1 on 6 matching bases. There are 13 residues in the CDR3. CDR1 is LGHNA and CDR2 is YNFKEQ in the germline V gene. CDR3 DNA: TGTGCCAGCAGTCAAGCAGGGGAGTATGGCTACACCTTC. Its protein product is CASSQAGEYGYTF.

The chain carries TRBV7-8 and TRBJ2-7; TRBD2 agrees at 10 bases. The J call may be in error: the DNA end matches TRBJ2-5 better. The CDR3 contains 16 residues. Germline CDR1 is SGHVS and CDR2 is FQNEAQ. The CDR3 DNA follows: TGTGCCAGCAGCTTAGCGGCTAGCGGGAGTATCGAGACCCAGTACTTC. This gives the protein CASSLAASGSIETQYF.

V and J are TRBV7-9 and TRBJ2-3, with D perhaps assigned TRBD1 or TRBD2 (6 bases each). Looked up from germline, CDR1 is SEHNR and CDR2 is FQNEAQ (reference sequence). Trimming cost V 2 bases and J 2 bases, with 17 bases left between them. This CDR3 has 17 residues. In DNA, the CDR3 is TGTGCCAGCAGCTTACGAGTTATGAGGGGGGCCACAGATACGCAGTATTTT. Translated: CASSLRVMRGATDTQYF.

This sequence joins TRBV4-1 and TRBJ2-5, with D possibly TRBD2 on 5 matching bases. This CDR3 contains 16 residues. The V end was cut by 1 base, the J end by 5 bases, with 17 bases between. Germline V CDR1 and CDR2: MGHRA, YSYEKL. DNA of the CDR3: TGCGCCAGCAGCCAAGGGGTCACCTACGAGCGGGAGACCCAGTACTTC. Translating it yields CASSQGVTYERETQYF.

On this clonotype itself: Given a much more abundant clone one base away, this may be a read error. V and J are TRBV6-5 and TRBJ2-1; D gene uncertain. The CDR3 is 12 amino acids. V gave up 4 bases and J gave up 10 bases, with 11 bases separating them. CDR1 and CDR2 (germline): MNHEY, SVGAGI. In DNA form, the CDR3 reads TGTGCCAGCAGTTCAGCAGCCGGGGAGCAGTTCTTC. Translating gives CASSSAAGEQFF.